This TCR beta chain was documented in a study of T cells in Graves' hyperthyroidism and ophthalmopathy. Study outcomes and limitations: A model of 13 V-J pairs discriminated ophthalmopathy from stable hyperthyroidism.

Trimming shortened V by 2 bases and J by 1 base, and 11 bases separated the two germline ends. Germline values: CDR1 SGHVS, CDR2 FQNEAQ. This CDR3 has 15 residues. Amplification of TCR beta CDR3 regions used RNA as the template. Carried out on the TCR CDR3, a first-round RT-PCR used the HTBI primer set. MiXCR was run by TCRdb on the multiplex PCR reads, yielding one entry per CDR3 protein. Of approximately 640,000 distinct CDR3 sequences listed, just under 45% are singletons. Comments on this clonotype: Its matching antigen is unknown.

V gene TRBV7-8 combines with J gene TRBJ1-1; D possibly corresponds to TRBD1 (5 bases). The TCR sequence derives from an adult man with Graves' disease, either hyperthyroidism or ophthalmopathy (not recorded which). The sequencing input was peripheral blood or thyroid tissue (not recorded which). The CDR3 DNA reads as TGTGCCAGCAGCTTATATTTTGGGGGGAACACTGAAGCTTTCTTT. Amino acid sequence: CASSLYFGGNTEAFF.